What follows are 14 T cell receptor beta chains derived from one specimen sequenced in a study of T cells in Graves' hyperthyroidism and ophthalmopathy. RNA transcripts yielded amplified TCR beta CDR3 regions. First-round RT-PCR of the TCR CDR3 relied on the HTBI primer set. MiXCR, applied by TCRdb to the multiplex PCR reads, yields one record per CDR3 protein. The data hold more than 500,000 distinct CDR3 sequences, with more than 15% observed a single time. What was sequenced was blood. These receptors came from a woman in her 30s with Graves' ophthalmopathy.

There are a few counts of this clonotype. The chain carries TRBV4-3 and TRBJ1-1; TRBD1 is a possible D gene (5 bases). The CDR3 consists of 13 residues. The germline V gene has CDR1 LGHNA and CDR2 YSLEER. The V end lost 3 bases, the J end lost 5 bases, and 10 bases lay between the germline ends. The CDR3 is CASSHGGDTEAFF. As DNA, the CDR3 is TGCGCCAGCAGCCATGGGGGGGATACTGAAGCTTTCTTT.

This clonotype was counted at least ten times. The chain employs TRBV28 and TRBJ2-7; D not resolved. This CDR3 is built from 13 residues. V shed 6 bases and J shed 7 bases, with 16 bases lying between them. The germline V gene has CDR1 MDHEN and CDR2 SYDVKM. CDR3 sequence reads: CASRNPLTDEQYF. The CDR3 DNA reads TGTGCCAGCAGAAACCCGCTGACCGATGAGCAGTACTTC.

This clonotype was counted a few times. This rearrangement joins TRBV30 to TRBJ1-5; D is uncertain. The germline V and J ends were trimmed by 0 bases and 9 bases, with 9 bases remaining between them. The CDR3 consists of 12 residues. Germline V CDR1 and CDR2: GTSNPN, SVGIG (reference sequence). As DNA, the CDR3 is TGTGCCTGGAGTGTGCCCATGGGGCCCCAGCATTTT. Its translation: CAWSVPMGPQHF.

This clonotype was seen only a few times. The CDR3 reads CASSLGGFRDTDTQYF. In DNA, the CDR3 is TGCGCCAGCAGCTTGGGGGGGTTTAGGGACACAGATACGCAGTATTTT. The V call is TRBV5-1, the J call TRBJ2-3; D could derive from TRBD1 or TRBD2 (5 bases each). The CDR3 has 16 amino acids. Between the trimmed V and J ends, which lost 0 bases and 2 bases, there was a span of 13 bases. Germline lookup yields CDR1 SGHRS and CDR2 YFSETQ.

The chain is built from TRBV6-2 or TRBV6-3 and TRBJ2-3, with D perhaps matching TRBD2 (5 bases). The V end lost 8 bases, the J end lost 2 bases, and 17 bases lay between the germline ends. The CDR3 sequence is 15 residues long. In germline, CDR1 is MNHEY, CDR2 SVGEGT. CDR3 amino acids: CASAPGRLSTDTQYF. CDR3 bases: TGTGCCAGCGCACCGGGAAGGCTTTCCACAGATACGCAGTATTTT.

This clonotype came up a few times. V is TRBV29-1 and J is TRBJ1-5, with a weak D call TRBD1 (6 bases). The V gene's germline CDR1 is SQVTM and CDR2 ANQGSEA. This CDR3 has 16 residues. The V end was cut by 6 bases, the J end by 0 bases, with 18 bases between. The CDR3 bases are TGCAGCGTAGTTGAACCAGGGGTAGCTAGCAATCAGCCCCAGCATTTT. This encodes CSVVEPGVASNQPQHF.

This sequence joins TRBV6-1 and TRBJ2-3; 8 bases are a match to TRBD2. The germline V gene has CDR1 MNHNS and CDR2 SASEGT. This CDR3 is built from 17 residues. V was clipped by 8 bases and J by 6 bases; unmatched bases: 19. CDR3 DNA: TGTGCCAGCCTCTCCCTCCAGGGCCCCGGGAGGGAGGATACGCAGTATTTT. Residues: CASLSLQGPGREDTQYF.

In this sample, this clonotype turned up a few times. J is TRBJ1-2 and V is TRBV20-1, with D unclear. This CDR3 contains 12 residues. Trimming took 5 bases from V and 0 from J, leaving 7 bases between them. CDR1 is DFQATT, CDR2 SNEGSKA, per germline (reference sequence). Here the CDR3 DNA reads TGCAGTGCTTACACAGCTAACTATGGCTACACCTTC. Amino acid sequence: CSAYTANYGYTF.

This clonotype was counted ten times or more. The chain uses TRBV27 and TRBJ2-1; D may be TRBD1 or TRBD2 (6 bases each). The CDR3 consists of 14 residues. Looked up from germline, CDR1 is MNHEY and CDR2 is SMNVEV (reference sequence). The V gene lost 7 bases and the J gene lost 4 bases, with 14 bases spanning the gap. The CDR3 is CASKELGGYNEQFF. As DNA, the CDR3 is TGTGCCAGCAAAGAGCTAGGGGGGTACAATGAGCAGTTCTTC.

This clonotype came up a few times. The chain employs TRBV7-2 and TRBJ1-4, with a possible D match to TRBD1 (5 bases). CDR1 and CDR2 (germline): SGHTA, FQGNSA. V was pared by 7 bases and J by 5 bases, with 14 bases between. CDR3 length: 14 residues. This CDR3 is CASTPDRENEKLFF. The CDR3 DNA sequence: TGTGCCAGCACCCCAGACAGAGAGAATGAAAAACTGTTTTTT.

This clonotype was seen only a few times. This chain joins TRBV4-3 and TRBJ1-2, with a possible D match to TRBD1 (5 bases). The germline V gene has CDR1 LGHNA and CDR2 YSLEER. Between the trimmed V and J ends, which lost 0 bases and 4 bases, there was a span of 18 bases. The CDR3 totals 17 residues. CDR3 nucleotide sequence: TGCGCCAGCAGCCAAGACTCCCCAGGGTCCCCCCTCTATGGCTACACCTTC. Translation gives CASSQDSPGSPLYGYTF.

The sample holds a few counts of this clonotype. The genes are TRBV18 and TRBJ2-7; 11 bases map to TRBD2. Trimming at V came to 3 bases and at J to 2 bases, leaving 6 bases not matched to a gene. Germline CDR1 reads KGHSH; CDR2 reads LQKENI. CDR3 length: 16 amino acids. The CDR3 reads CASSPPGTSGTYEQYF. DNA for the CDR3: TGTGCCAGCTCACCTCCGGGGACTAGCGGTACCTACGAGCAGTACTTC.

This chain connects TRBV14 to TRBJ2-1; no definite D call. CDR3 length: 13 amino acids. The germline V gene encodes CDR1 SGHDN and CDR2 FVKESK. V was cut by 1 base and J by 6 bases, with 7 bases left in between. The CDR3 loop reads CASSQAGVNEQFF. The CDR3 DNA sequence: TGTGCCAGCAGCCAAGCTGGGGTCAATGAGCAGTTCTTC. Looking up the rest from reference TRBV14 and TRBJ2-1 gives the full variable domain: EAGVTQFPSHSVIEKGQTVTLRCDPISGHDNLYWYRRVMGKEIKFLLHFVKESKQDESGMPNNRFLAERTGGTYSTLKVQPAELEDSGVYFCASSQAGVNEQFFGPGTRLTVL.

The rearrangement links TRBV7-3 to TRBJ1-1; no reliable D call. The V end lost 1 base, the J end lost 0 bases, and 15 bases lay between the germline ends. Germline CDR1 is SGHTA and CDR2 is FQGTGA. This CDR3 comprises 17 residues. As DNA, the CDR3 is TGTGCCAGCAGCTTAAGAGTTGGGTGGGGAATGAACACTGAAGCTTTCTTT. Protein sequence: CASSLRVGWGMNTEAFF.